The 6 T cell receptor beta chains presented below share a single source sample, sequenced in a study of blood T cell repertoires in COVID-19. The data were produced by immunoSEQ multiplex PCR, yet TCRdb's version contains in-frame clones alone and is incomplete. The sample contains some 25,000 clones, roughly 77% of which appear only once. Sequencing was done on a sample of peripheral blood. Every receptor here comes from a woman aged 70-85 years with COVID-19, enrolled during active disease.

The gene calls are TRBV6-1 and TRBJ1-2, with no clear D. V was shortened by 6 bases and J by 0 bases, with 14 bases between the two germline ends. The CDR3 runs 15 residues. CDR1 is MNHNS, CDR2 SASEGT, per germline. The CDR3 DNA reads as TGTGCCAGCAGCTACACCGGGGTTGCTAACTATGGCTACACCTTC. This gives the protein CASSYTGVANYGYTF.

The rearrangement links TRBV3-1 (or the pseudogene TRBV3-2) to TRBJ1-3; D is possibly TRBD1 (5 bases). The germline V gene encodes CDR1 LGHDT and CDR2 YNNKEL (reference sequence). The CDR3 has 15 residues. The ends were cut back, 5 bases at V and 0 bases at J, with 11 bases in the middle. DNA for the CDR3: TGTGCCAGCAGCTGGAGAAGGGGCTCTGGAAACACCATATATTTT. Its protein product is CASSWRRGSGNTIYF.

The chain is built from TRBV5-6 and TRBJ2-7, with TRBD1 as a possible D gene (5 bases). The CDR3 totals 13 residues. Germline values: CDR1 SGHDT, CDR2 YYEEEE. Trimming stripped 3 bases from V and 2 bases from J, with 9 bases between. As DNA, the CDR3 is TGTGCCAGCAGCTCCAGGGTTACCTACGAGCAGTACGTC. Its translation is CASSSRVTYEQYV.

The J gene is TRBJ2-3, the V gene TRBV2; 14 bases fit TRBD2. CDR3 length: 18 residues. CDR1 and CDR2 (germline): SNHLY, FYNNEI. V dropped 0 bases and J dropped 1; count of bases not matched to a gene: 3. The DNA for the CDR3 is TGTGCCAGCAGTGAAGCGCGACTAGCGGGGGGGCGCACAGATACGCAGTATTTT. Its translation: CASSEARLAGGRTDTQYF.

This rearrangement joins TRBV4-1 to TRBJ1-6; TRBD1 agrees at 7 bases. The germline V gene has CDR1 MGHRA and CDR2 YSYEKL. V shed 4 bases and J 5 bases; nucleotides not matched to a gene: 8. This CDR3 contains 16 residues. The CDR3 here is CASSLMGTANNSPLHF. The CDR3 bases are TGCGCCAGCAGCCTCATGGGGACAGCAAATAATTCACCCCTCCACTTT.

V gene TRBV6-2 or TRBV6-3 combines with J gene TRBJ1-2; D is undetermined. Trimming removed 2 bases at V and 5 bases at J, with 9 bases between. CDR3 length: 13 amino acids. Looked up from germline, CDR1 is MNHEY and CDR2 is SVGEGT. The CDR3 coding sequence is TGTGCCAGCAGTTACCGAGAGTTTTATGGCTACACCTTC. It yields the protein CASSYREFYGYTF.